This T cell receptor beta chain was recovered during a study of vaccination and CD4 T cells after COVID-19. On the study more broadly: The stimulating agents, overlapping spike peptides, came from SARS-CoV-2, HCoV-NL63, HCoV-OC43 and HCoV-229E.

The CDR3 is 14 amino acids. V lost 5 bases to trimming and J lost 4 bases, with 14 bases between them. Germline-derived CDR1 and CDR2 are SGHTA and FQGNSA. By its share, this clonotype is medium-sized. Its matching antigen is unknown. Sequenced with the Oncomine TCR Beta short-read assay was DNA taken from cultured CD4+ T cells. Someone extracted genomic DNA from cultured CD4+ T cells. A single record per CDR3 protein comes from TCRdb applying MiXCR to the PCR reads. The data contain 7,500 to 9,500 distinct CDR3 sequences, around a fifth of them singletons. The treatment was: approximately nine-day PBMC culture with coronavirus spike peptide pools or control peptides (ViraFEST assay). Study-wide findings and caveats: Looking at convalescent patients, a median roughly 83% of reactive clones were present only post-vaccination.

This receptor was identified in a human donor who had recovered from COVID-19. The chain employs TRBV7-2 and TRBJ2-5; possibly TRBD2 for D (6 bases). Material: CD4+ T cells from blood, cultured in vitro, obtained after SARS-CoV-2 vaccination. DNA for the CDR3: TGTGCCAGCAGCCCCGGGAGTGCAGCAGAGACCCAGTACTTC. This sequence encodes CASSPGSAAETQYF.